The entry that follows covers one T cell receptor beta chain sequence. The antigen remains unidentified. These data come from a study of OX40 agonist ivuxolimab in advanced cancers. Whole-study context: Patients assigned to dose escalation were diagnosed with hepatocellular carcinoma, melanoma, renal cell or head and neck cancer. Points from the study as a whole: CD8+ T cells showed, on average, more clonal expansion than CD4+ cells.

Here immunoSEQ multiplex PCR was the method, and the copy in TCRdb shows in-frame clones only, minus some. Among tens of thousands of clones listed, 77% were seen once. This clonotype was sampled from an adult with an advanced solid tumor such as melanoma, head and neck, liver or kidney cancer. The specimen comprised CD4+ or CD8+ T cells sorted from blood, sampled in a trial of the OX40 agonist ivuxolimab.

The CDR3 here is CASSQRRVDTQYF. DNA of the CDR3: TGTGCCAGCAGCCAAAGAAGGGTAGATACGCAGTATTTT. The chain uses TRBV11-2 and TRBJ2-3, with unresolved D. This CDR3 is 13 amino acids long. V lost 5 bases and J 5 bases, leaving 11 bases between the germline ends. Germline V gene lookup returns CDR1 SGHAT and CDR2 FQNNGV.